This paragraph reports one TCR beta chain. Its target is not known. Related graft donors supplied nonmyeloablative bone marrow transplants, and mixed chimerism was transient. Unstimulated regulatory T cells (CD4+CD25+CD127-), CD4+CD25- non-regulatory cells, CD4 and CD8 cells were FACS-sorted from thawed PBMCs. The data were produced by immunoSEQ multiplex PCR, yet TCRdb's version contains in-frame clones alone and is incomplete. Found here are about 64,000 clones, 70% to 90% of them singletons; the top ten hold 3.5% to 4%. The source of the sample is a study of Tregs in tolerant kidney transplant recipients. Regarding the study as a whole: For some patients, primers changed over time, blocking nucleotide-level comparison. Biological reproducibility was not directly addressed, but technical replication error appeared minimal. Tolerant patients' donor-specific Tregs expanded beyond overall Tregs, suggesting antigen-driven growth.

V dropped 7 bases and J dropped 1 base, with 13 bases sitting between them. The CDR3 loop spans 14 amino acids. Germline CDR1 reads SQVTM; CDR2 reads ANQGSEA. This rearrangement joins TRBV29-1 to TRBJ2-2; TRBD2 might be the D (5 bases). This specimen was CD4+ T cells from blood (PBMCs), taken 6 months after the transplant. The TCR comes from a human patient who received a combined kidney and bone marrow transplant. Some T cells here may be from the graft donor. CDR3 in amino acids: CSGATRGNTGELFF. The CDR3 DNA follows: TGCAGCGGTGCGACACGGGGGAACACCGGGGAGCTGTTTTTT.